A single sample is the source of the 10 T cell receptor beta chains below, sequenced in a study of cytomegalovirus exposure and HLA in healthy donors. PCR involved 60 Vbeta and 13 Jbeta primers. The method was immunoSEQ multiplex PCR; TCRdb's version includes in-frame clones alone and lacks a portion of them. Of around 100,000 clones in the sample, around a tenth were seen once. What was sequenced was PBMCs. All receptors derive from a middle-aged man in good health and CMV-seropositive.

This clone was found a few times. DNA for the CDR3: TGCAGCGGGGTGTTAGCGGGACAAAACAATGAGCAGTTCTTC. It codes for CSGVLAGQNNEQFF. The V gene is TRBV29-1, the J gene TRBJ2-1, with 8 bases that match TRBD2. J lost 5 bases, V lost 7 bases, and 10 bases had no gene match. Germline V CDR1 and CDR2: SQVTM, ANQGSEA. The CDR3 extends over 14 amino acids.

This clone came up a few times. In nucleotides, the CDR3 is TGTGCCAGCAGCCCACGACTAGCGGTGAGCACAGATACGCAGTATTTT. This encodes CASSPRLAVSTDTQYF. The rearrangement joins TRBV7-9 to TRBJ2-3, with 9 bases fitting TRBD2. Germline V CDR1 and CDR2: SEHNR, FQNEAQ (reference sequence). The CDR3 length is 16 residues. V dropped 5 bases and J dropped 0; count of bases not matched to a gene: 6.

The chain is built from TRBV18 and TRBJ2-1, with TRBD1 identical over 10 bases. The CDR3 runs to 16 residues. CDR1 is KGHSH, CDR2 LQKENI, per germline. J lost 7 bases, V lost 0 bases, and 6 bases had no gene match. CDR3 sequence reads: CASSPPGQGISNEQFF. As DNA, the CDR3 is TGTGCCAGCTCACCACCGGGACAGGGGATAAGTAATGAGCAGTTCTTC. Complete variable domain (other parts from reference TRBV18 and TRBJ2-1): NAGVMQNPRHLVRRRGQEARLRCSPMKGHSHVYWYRQLPEEGLKFMVYLQKENIIDESGMPKERFSAEFPKEGPSILRIQQVVRGDSAAYFCASSPPGQGISNEQFFGPGTRLTVL.

There are a few counts of this clone. The chain recombines TRBV5-6 with TRBJ2-1, with 7 bases aligning to TRBD1. The germline gives CDR1 SGHDT, CDR2 YYEEEE. The CDR3 loop spans 16 amino acids. V gave up 0 bases and J gave up 2 bases; unmatched junction bases: 5. This CDR3 reads CASSLDRGLAYNEQFF. The CDR3 DNA sequence: TGTGCCAGCAGCTTGGATAGGGGGCTGGCCTACAATGAGCAGTTCTTC. Complete variable domain (other parts from reference TRBV5-6 and TRBJ2-1): DAGVTQSPTHLIKTRGQQVTLRCSPKSGHDTVSWYQQALGQGPQFIFQYYEEEERQRGNFPDRFSGHQFPNYSSELNVNALLLGDSALYLCASSLDRGLAYNEQFFGPGTRLTVL.

This clone was seen more than once but under ten times. V usage is TRBV4-1 and J usage is TRBJ2-7; 7 nucleotides line up with TRBD2. The CDR3 sequence is 14 residues long. V lost 4 bases and J lost 2; bases outside the gene matches: 5. Germline loops: CDR1 MGHRA, CDR2 YSYEKL. CDR3 sequence reads: CASSLRLAAYEQYF. CDR3 coding DNA: TGCGCCAGCAGCCTTCGACTAGCCGCCTACGAGCAGTACTTC.

This clone was counted only a few times. V usage is TRBV5-5 and J usage is TRBJ1-1; 7 bases agree with TRBD1. The ends lost 6 bases at V and 3 bases at J; junction bases unmatched: 8. Germline CDR1 is SGHKS and CDR2 is YYEKEE (reference sequence). The CDR3 is 14 residues long. The CDR3 DNA is TGTGCCAGCAATTACAGGGGTCCAGACACTGAAGCTTTCTTT. It translates to CASNYRGPDTEAFF.

This clone was picked up a small number of times. The chain recombines TRBV7-2 with TRBJ2-2; the match to TRBD2 covers 13 bases. The CDR3 sequence is 16 residues long. The ends lost 5 bases at V and 4 bases at J; junction bases unmatched: 4. Germline CDR1 is SGHTA and CDR2 is FQGNSA. The CDR3 bases are TGTGCCAGCAGCAATGGACTAGCGGGAGTCACCGGGGAGCTGTTTTTT. Amino acids: CASSNGLAGVTGELFF.

This clone came up a few times. V usage is TRBV5-1 and J usage is TRBJ2-2; D unresolved. The CDR3 length is 13 residues. With 4 bases removed from V and 1 base from J, the gap between germline ends came to 5 bases. The V gene's germline CDR1 is SGHRS and CDR2 YFSETQ. CDR3 sequence: CASSEQNTGELFF. The CDR3 coding sequence is TGCGCCAGCAGCGAACAGAACACCGGGGAGCTGTTTTTT. The whole variable domain, filled in from reference TRBV5-1 and TRBJ2-2, reads KAGVTQTPRYLIKTRGQQVTLSCSPISGHRSVSWYQQTPGQGLQFLFEYFSETQRNKGNFPGRFSGRQFSNSRSEMNVSTLELGDSALYLCASSEQNTGELFFGEGSRLTVL.

This rearrangement joins TRBV7-8 to TRBJ2-7, with 9 positions matching TRBD1. The CDR3 is 14 residues long. From germline, CDR1 is SGHVS and CDR2 FQNEAQ. Trimming cost V 5 bases and J 6 bases; bases outside gene matches: 8. This CDR3 reads CASSLTGQGFEQYF. For the CDR3, the DNA is TGTGCCAGCAGCCTAACGGGACAGGGTTTCGAGCAGTACTTC. The full variable domain, its missing parts supplied by reference TRBV7-8 and TRBJ2-7, is GAGVSQSPRYKVAKRGQDVALRCDPISGHVSLFWYQQALGQGPEFLTYFQNEAQLDKSGLPSDRFFAERPEGSVSTLKIQRTQQEDSAVYLCASSLTGQGFEQYFGPGTRLTVT.

This clone showed up many times. The chain couples TRBV15 to TRBJ1-2; 7 bases line up with TRBD1. The CDR3 spans 15 residues. Trimming removed 3 bases from V and 1 base from J; junction bases left unmatched: 5. From germline, CDR1 is LNHNV and CDR2 YYDKDF (reference sequence). CDR3 sequence reads: CATSRGQSSNYGYTF. CDR3 nucleotides: TGTGCCACCAGCAGGGGACAGTCCAGTAACTATGGCTACACCTTC.